This T cell receptor beta chain was captured in a study of blood T cell repertoires in COVID-19. Study at large: Collection of acute and convalescent COVID-19 samples took place in the United States, Italy and Spain. T cells, B-cell-depleted T cells, or PBMCs provided the cDNA or gDNA that served as material.

CDR3 length: 14 residues. In germline, CDR1 is LGHDT, CDR2 YNNKEL (reference sequence). V was clipped by 3 bases and J by 7 bases, with 13 bases between them. Original analysis: Reference gene primers were amplified, and this amplification served to estimate nucleated cell counts. Some clones are missing from TCRdb's copy, which holds only in-frame ones; the method was immunoSEQ multiplex PCR. V and J calls plus clone size are reproduced from that table; the DNA served to infer D and trimming. The sample contains 250,000 or so clones, approximately 90% of which appear only once. This clone was found a few times.

This rearrangement joins TRBV3-1 (or the pseudogene TRBV3-2) to TRBJ2-4; D remains ambiguous. This TCR was sampled from a man between 18 and 35 years old with active or convalescent COVID-19. Sequencing was done on a sample of peripheral blood. CDR3 amino acids: CASSHSSSVNIQYF. The CDR3 DNA is TGTGCCAGCAGCCACTCCTCGTCTGTTAACATTCAGTACTTC.